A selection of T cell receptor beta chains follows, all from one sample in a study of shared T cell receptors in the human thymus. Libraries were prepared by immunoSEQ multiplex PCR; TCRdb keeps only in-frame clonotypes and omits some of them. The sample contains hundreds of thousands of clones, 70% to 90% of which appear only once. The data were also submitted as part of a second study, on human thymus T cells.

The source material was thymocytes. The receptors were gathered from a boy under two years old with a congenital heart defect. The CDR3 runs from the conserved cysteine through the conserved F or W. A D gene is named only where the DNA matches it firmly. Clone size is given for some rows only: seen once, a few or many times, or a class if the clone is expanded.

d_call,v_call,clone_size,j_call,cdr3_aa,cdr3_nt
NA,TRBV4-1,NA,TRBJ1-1,CASSQEEVLNTEAFF,TGCGCCAGCAGCCAAGAGGAGGTACTGAACACTGAAGCTTTCTTT
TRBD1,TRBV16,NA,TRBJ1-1,CASRQDRVNTEAFF,TGTGCCAGCAGACAGGACAGGGTGAACACTGAAGCTTTCTTT
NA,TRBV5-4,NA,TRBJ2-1,CASSKQLLRGYNEQFF,TGTGCCAGCAGCAAGCAACTATTACGAGGGTACAATGAGCAGTTCTTC
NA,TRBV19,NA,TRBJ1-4,CASSRPPALFF,TGTGCCAGTAGTAGGCCACCCGCCCTGTTTTTT
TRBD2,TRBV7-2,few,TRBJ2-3,CASSLEGTSGATDTQYF,TGTGCCAGCAGCCTAGAGGGGACTAGCGGGGCCACAGATACGCAGTATTTT
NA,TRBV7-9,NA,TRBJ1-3,CASSPTPRQYSGNTIYF,TGTGCCAGCAGCCCCACCCCCCGACAGTACTCTGGAAACACCATATATTTT
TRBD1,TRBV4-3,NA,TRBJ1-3,CASSQSQGAHGNTIYF,TGCGCCAGCAGCCAAAGTCAGGGGGCTCATGGAAACACCATATATTTT
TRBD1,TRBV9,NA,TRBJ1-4,CASSKGAKTGMEKLFF,TGTGCCAGCAGCAAGGGGGCCAAGACAGGGATGGAAAAACTGTTTTTT
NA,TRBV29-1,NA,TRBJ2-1,CSVDSLELLGNEQFF,TGCAGCGTTGACAGCCTAGAGCTCCTGGGCAATGAGCAGTTCTTC
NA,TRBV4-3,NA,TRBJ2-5,CASSQYPGWETQYF,TGCGCCAGCAGCCAATACCCAGGTTGGGAGACCCAGTACTTC
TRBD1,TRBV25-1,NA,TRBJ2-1,CASGGQGAGNEQFF,TGTGCCAGCGGTGGACAGGGGGCAGGTAATGAGCAGTTCTTC
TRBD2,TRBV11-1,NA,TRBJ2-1,CASSLALRGGHNEQFF,TGTGCCAGCAGCTTAGCGTTACGGGGGGGGCACAATGAGCAGTTCTTC
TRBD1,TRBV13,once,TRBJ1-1,CASTHRGSDTEAFF,TGTGCCAGCACCCACAGGGGATCGGACACTGAAGCTTTCTTT
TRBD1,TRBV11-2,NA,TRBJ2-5,CASSVRDREETQYF,TGTGCCAGCAGCGTCCGGGACAGGGAAGAGACCCAGTACTTC
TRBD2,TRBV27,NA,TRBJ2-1,CASSRGEGSYNEQFF,TGTGCCAGCAGTCGGGGGGAAGGGTCCTACAATGAGCAGTTCTTC
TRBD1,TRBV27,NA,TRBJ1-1,CASSFRRTYRGSYTEAFF,TGTGCCAGCAGTTTCCGCCGAACATACAGGGGTTCATACACTGAAGCTTTCTTT
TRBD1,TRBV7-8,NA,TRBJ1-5,CASSGTGNQPQHF,TGTGCCAGCTCCGGGACAGGCAATCAGCCCCAGCATTTT
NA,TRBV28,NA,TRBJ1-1,CASKGVEAFF,TGTGCCAGCAAGGGGGTGGAAGCTTTCTTT
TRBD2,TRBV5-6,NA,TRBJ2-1,CASSPAPSGGAGSYNEQFF,TGTGCCAGCAGCCCGGCGCCTAGCGGGGGGGCCGGCTCCTACAATGAGCAGTTCTTC
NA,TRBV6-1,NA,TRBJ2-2,CASSESHRVGELFF,TGTGCCAGCAGTGAATCCCACAGGGTAGGGGAGCTGTTTTTT
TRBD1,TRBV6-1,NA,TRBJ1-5,CAIMTGGGNQPQHF,TGTGCCATTATGACAGGGGGCGGCAATCAGCCCCAGCATTTT
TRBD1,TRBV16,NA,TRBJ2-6,CASSRRDRDHSGANVLTF,TGTGCCAGCAGCCGAAGGGACAGGGATCACTCTGGGGCCAACGTCCTGACTTTC
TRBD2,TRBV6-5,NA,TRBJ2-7,CASKELAGRYEQYF,TGTGCCAGCAAAGAACTAGCGGGTCGTTACGAGCAGTACTTC
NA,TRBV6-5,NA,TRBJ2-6,CASSYEGGAGANVLTF,TGTGCCAGCAGTTACGAAGGAGGAGCTGGGGCCAACGTCCTGACTTTC
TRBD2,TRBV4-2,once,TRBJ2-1,CASSQERGLAWPEQFF,TGTGCCAGCAGCCAAGAGCGAGGACTAGCGTGGCCCGAGCAGTTCTTC
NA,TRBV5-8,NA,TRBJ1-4,CASSWPAGNEKLFF,TGTGCCAGCAGCTGGCCGGCAGGGAATGAAAAACTGTTTTTT
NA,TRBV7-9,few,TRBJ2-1,CASSLSTLSYNEQFF,TGTGCCAGCAGCTTATCTACCCTCTCCTACAATGAGCAGTTCTTC
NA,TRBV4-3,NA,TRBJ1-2,CASSQETGYYYGYTF,TGCGCCAGCAGCCAAGAGACAGGTTATTACTATGGCTACACCTTC
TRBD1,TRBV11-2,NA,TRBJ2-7,CASSLVTGQGCEQYF,TGTGCCAGCAGCTTAGTCACAGGACAGGGGTGCGAGCAGTACTTC
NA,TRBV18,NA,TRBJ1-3,CASSQAAGPYPGNTIYF,TGTGCCAGCTCACAAGCTGCGGGACCCTACCCTGGAAACACCATATATTTT
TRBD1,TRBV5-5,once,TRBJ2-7,CASSGGQPLNEQYF,TGTGCCAGCAGCGGGGGACAGCCCTTAAACGAGCAGTACTTC
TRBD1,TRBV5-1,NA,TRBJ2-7,CASSLQTGDFAYEQYF,TGCGCCAGCAGCCTACAGACAGGGGATTTCGCCTACGAGCAGTACTTC
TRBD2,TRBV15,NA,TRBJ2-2,CATSRDGEGGTNTGELFF,TGTGCCACCAGCAGAGATGGGGAGGGCGGGACGAACACCGGGGAGCTGTTTTTT
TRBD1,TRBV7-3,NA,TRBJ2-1,CASSLNRDRADEQFF,TGTGCCAGCAGCCTAAACCGGGACAGGGCTGATGAGCAGTTCTTC
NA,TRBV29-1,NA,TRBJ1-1,CSVVSVTEAFF,TGCAGCGTTGTGTCAGTTACTGAAGCTTTCTTT
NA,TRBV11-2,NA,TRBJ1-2,CASSLGGGYTF,TGTGCCAGCAGCTTAGGAGGGGGCTACACCTTC
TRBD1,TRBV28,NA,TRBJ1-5,CASSDPTGHNQPQHF,TGTGCCAGCAGTGACCCGACAGGGCACAATCAGCCCCAGCATTTT
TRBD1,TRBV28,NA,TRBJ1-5,CASSLCPGGDRDHQPQHF,TGTGCCAGCAGTTTATGCCCAGGCGGGGACAGGGACCATCAGCCCCAGCATTTT
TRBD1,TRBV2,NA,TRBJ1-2,CASKNRGSGYTF,TGTGCCAGCAAAAACAGGGGGAGCGGCTACACCTTC
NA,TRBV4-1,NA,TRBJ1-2,CASSQGADRLNYGYTF,TGCGCCAGCAGCCAGGGGGCGGACAGACTTAACTATGGCTACACCTTC
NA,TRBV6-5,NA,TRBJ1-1,CASSYTGHLEAFF,TGTGCCAGCAGTTACACAGGACACCTTGAAGCTTTCTTT
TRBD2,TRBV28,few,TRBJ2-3,CASSVMVSGGSDTQYF,TGTGCCAGCAGTGTCATGGTTAGCGGGGGATCCGATACGCAGTATTTT
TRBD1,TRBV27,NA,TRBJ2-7,CASRTDRDGVFEQYF,TGTGCCAGCAGAACGGACAGGGACGGGGTTTTCGAGCAGTACTTC
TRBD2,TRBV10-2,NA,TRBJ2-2,CASSPTSGSPGELFF,TGCGCCAGCAGTCCGACTAGCGGGAGTCCCGGGGAGCTGTTTTTT
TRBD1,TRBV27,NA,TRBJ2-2,CASSLSPGGGELFF,TGTGCCAGCAGTTTATCGCCAGGGGGTGGGGAGCTGTTTTTT
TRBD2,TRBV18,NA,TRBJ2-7,CASSPRGGRGTYEQYF,TGTGCCAGCTCACCCCGGGGCGGGAGGGGGACCTACGAGCAGTACTTC
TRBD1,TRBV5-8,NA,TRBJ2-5,CASSPCKTGHGETQYF,TGTGCCAGCAGCCCCTGCAAGACAGGGCACGGGGAGACCCAGTACTTC
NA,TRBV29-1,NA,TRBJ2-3,CSVDRGSTDTQYF,TGCAGCGTTGATCGAGGTAGCACAGATACGCAGTATTTT
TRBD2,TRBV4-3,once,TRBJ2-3,CASSRSRKSGISTDTQYF,TGCGCCAGCAGCCGCAGCCGAAAAAGCGGGATTAGCACAGATACGCAGTATTTT
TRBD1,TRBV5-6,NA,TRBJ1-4,CASSTGTGGEKLFF,TGTGCCAGCAGCACCGGGACAGGGGGTGAAAAACTGTTTTTT
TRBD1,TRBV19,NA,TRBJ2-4,CASSCKPGQLAKNIQYF,TGTGCCAGTAGTTGCAAACCGGGACAGCTAGCCAAAAACATTCAGTACTTC
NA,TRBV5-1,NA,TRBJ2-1,CASSFELVSYNEQFF,TGCGCCAGCAGCTTTGAACTCGTCTCCTACAATGAGCAGTTCTTC
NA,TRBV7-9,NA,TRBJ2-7,CASSFFGQVNHEQYF,TGTGCCAGCAGCTTTTTTGGGCAGGTTAACCACGAGCAGTACTTC
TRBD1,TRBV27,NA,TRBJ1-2,CASSLRWTGPYGYTF,TGTGCCAGCAGTTTAAGATGGACAGGTCCGTATGGCTACACCTTC
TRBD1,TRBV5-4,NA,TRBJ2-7,CASSHDREGSYEQYF,TGTGCCAGCAGCCATGACAGGGAAGGCTCCTACGAGCAGTACTTC